This T cell receptor (beta chain) is from a study of blood T cell repertoires in COVID-19. The V and J ends lost 3 bases and 3 bases, in that order; junction bases with no gene match: 6. The CDR3 extends over 14 amino acids. The germline gives CDR1 SGHRS, CDR2 YFSETQ. Measured with immunoSEQ multiplex PCR; TCRdb has only the in-frame clones, and not every one. The sample includes some 430,000 clones, about nine tenths seen only once; the top ten take less than 0.75%. In assigning cohorts, the study relied on participant-reported clinical history. The clonotype comes from a man younger than 30 who had recovered from COVID-19. Source material: PBMCs or T cells enriched from blood (not recorded which). The chain employs TRBV5-1 and TRBJ2-7; 7 nucleotides match TRBD1. CDR3 region: CASSSTGSGYEQYF. The CDR3 nucleotides are TGCGCCAGCAGCTCGACAGGGTCGGGCTACGAGCAGTACTTC.